This TCR beta chain was sequenced during a study of shared clonotypes between healthy human individuals. Whole-study findings and limits: Sequencing depth was expected to affect clonotype sharing among donors.

The donors were all Caucasian adults (living in Nashville, Tennessee). CD4+ cells were split into CD45RA+ naive and CD45RA-negative memory subsets. Regarding this clone: Antigen unknown.

V dropped 6 bases and J dropped 0; count of bases not matched to a gene: 5. Germline V gene data show CDR1 as SQVTM and CDR2 as ANQGSEA. The CDR3 covers 13 residues. TCRdb's table, derived via immunoSEQ multiplex PCR, lists solely in-frame clones and lacks some. The sample carries over a million clones, roughly 70% recorded once. Sequencing was done on a sample of memory CD4+ T cells sorted from blood. Noted subset: CD45RA-negative fraction. This TCR was sampled from a man younger than 30 in good health. The J gene is TRBJ2-7, the V gene TRBV29-1, with TRBD1 identical over 7 bases. CDR3 nucleotides: TGCAGCGTGATTTGGGACAGCTCCTACGAGCAGTACTTC. Amino acid sequence: CSVIWDSSYEQYF.